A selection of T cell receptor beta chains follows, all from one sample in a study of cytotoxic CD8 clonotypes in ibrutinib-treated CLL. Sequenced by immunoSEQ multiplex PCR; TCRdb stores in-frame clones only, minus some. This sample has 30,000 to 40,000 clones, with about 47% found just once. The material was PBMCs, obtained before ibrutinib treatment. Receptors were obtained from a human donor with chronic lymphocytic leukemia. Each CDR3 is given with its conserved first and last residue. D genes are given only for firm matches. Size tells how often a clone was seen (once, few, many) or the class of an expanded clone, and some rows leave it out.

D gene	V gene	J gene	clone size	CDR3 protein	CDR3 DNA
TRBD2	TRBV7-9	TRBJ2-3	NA	CASSSGLGADTQYF	TGTGCCAGCAGTTCAGGACTAGGAGCTGATACGCAGTATTTT
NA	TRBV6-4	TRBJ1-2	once	CASTPDPENYGYTF	TGTGCCAGCACCCCAGATCCGGAAAACTATGGCTACACCTTC
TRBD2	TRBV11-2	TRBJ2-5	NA	CASSYPGTSGDKTQYF	TGTGCCAGCAGCTACCCGGGGACTAGCGGGGATAAGACCCAGTACTTC
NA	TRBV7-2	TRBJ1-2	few	CASSLGPGNYGYTF	TGTGCCAGCAGCTTAGGGCCGGGAAACTATGGCTACACCTTC
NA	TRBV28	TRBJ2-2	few	CASVGNTGELFF	TGTGCCAGCGTCGGGAACACCGGGGAGCTGTTTTTT
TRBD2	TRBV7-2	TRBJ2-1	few	CASSSRRLAGNEQFF	TGTGCCAGCAGCAGTAGGAGGTTAGCGGGGAATGAGCAGTTCTTC
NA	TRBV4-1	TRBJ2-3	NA	CASSQERDISTQYF	TGCGCCAGCAGCCAAGAGAGGGACATTTCTACGCAGTATTTT
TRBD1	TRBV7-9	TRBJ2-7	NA	CASSLGARLTGRDEQYF	TGTGCCAGCAGCTTAGGAGCCCGCTTGACAGGGCGAGACGAGCAGTACTTC
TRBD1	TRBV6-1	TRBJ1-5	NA	CASSGTGEGNQPQHF	TGTGCCAGCAGTGGGACAGGGGAGGGCAATCAGCCCCAGCATTTT
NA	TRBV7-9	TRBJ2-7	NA	CASSLAGQIEQYF	TGTGCCAGCAGCTTAGCGGGGCAGATCGAGCAGTACTTC
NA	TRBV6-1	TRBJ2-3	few	CASRPSTDTQYF	TGTGCCAGCCGGCCCAGCACAGATACGCAGTATTTT
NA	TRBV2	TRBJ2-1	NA	CASSPITGGYNEQFF	TGTGCCAGCAGTCCTATCACTGGGGGCTACAATGAGCAGTTCTTC
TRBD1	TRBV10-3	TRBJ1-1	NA	CAIAVGTGGTEAFF	TGTGCCATCGCTGTGGGGACAGGGGGCACTGAAGCTTTCTTT
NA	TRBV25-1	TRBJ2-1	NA	CASQRTASSYNEQFF	TGTGCCAGCCAACGGACAGCAAGCTCCTACAATGAGCAGTTCTTC
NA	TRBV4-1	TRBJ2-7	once	CASSQDRTGSSYEQYF	TGCGCCAGCAGCCAAGATCGAACAGGCAGCTCCTACGAGCAGTACTTC
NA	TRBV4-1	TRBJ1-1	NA	CASTKGIKNTEAFF	TGCGCCAGCACGAAGGGGATAAAGAACACTGAAGCTTTCTTT
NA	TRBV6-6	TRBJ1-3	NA	CASIRGSSGNTIYF	TGTGCCAGCATCAGGGGCAGCTCTGGAAACACCATATATTTT
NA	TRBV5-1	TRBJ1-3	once	CASSLGGSGNTIYF	TGCGCCAGCAGCTTGGGAGGCTCTGGAAACACCATATATTTT
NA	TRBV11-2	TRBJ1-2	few	CASSPGVGYTF	TGTGCCAGCAGCCCAGGGGTTGGCTACACCTTC
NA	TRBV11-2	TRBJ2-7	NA	CASSLERTYEQYF	TGTGCCAGCAGCTTAGAACGGACCTACGAGCAGTACTTC
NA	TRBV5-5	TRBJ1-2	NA	CASTQGNQDGYTF	TGTGCCAGCACACAGGGAAATCAGGATGGCTACACCTTC
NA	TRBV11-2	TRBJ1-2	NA	CASSLDRWTVDGYTF	TGTGCCAGCAGCTTAGATCGATGGACAGTCGATGGCTACACCTTC
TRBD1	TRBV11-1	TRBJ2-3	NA	CASSLGVQGGLNTQYF	TGTGCCAGCAGCTTAGGGGTTCAAGGGGGCTTAAATACGCAGTATTTT
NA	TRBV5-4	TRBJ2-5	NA	CASSTRGGETQYF	TGTGCCAGCAGTACCAGGGGTGGCGAGACCCAGTACTTC
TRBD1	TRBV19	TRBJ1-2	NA	CASSPRQGSANYGYTF	TGTGCCTCCTCTCCCCGACAGGGATCTGCTAACTATGGCTACACCTTC
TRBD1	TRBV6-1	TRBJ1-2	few	CASSVGDRAKGYTF	TGTGCCAGCAGTGTGGGAGACAGGGCAAAAGGCTACACCTTC
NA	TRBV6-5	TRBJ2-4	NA	CASWREGIQYF	TGTGCCAGCTGGAGAGAGGGCATTCAGTACTTC
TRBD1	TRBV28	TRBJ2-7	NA	CASSRTGGNEQYF	TGTGCCAGCAGTAGGACAGGGGGTAACGAGCAGTACTTC
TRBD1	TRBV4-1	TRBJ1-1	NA	CASSQGQGGGTEAFF	TGCGCCAGCAGCCAAGGACAGGGGGGTGGCACTGAAGCTTTCTTT
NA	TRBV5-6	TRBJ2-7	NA	CASSLRQGGHEQYF	TGTGCCAGCAGCTTGAGACAGGGAGGGCACGAGCAGTACTTC
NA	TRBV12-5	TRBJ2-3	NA	CASGLGGTDTQYF	TGTGCTAGTGGTTTGGGGGGCACAGATACGCAGTATTTT
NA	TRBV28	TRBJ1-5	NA	CASSPPGRGNQPQHF	TGTGCCAGCAGTCCTCCCGGCCGAGGCAATCAGCCCCAGCATTTT
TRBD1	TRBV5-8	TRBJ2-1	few	CASSYFQGAVYNEQFF	TGTGCCAGCAGCTACTTCCAGGGGGCGGTTTACAATGAGCAGTTCTTC
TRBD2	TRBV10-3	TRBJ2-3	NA	CAISVTGTSGVDTQYF	TGTGCCATCAGTGTGACCGGGACTAGCGGGGTGGATACGCAGTATTTT